The clone carrying this T cell receptor (beta chain) was recorded at least ten times. This sample stems from a study of T cells in Graves' hyperthyroidism and ophthalmopathy. Trimming removed 2 bases from V and 7 bases from J; junction bases left unmatched: 7. Germline lookup yields CDR1 MNHEY and CDR2 SVGAGI. The CDR3 totals 14 residues. RNA transcripts gave rise to amplified TCR beta CDR3 regions. The HTBI primer set served for first-round RT-PCR of the TCR CDR3. TCRdb redid the calling of the multiplex PCR reads with MiXCR, one entry per CDR3 protein. The sample records roughly 380,000 distinct CDR3 sequences, 15% to 20% being singletons.

V is TRBV6-5 and J is TRBJ1-1, with 7 bases fitting TRBD1. The origin of this receptor is a woman aged 40 to 49 with Graves' ophthalmopathy. Specimen: blood. The CDR3 region is CASSYKTGTSEAFF. In DNA form, the CDR3 reads TGTGCCAGCAGTTACAAGACAGGGACGAGTGAAGCTTTCTTT.